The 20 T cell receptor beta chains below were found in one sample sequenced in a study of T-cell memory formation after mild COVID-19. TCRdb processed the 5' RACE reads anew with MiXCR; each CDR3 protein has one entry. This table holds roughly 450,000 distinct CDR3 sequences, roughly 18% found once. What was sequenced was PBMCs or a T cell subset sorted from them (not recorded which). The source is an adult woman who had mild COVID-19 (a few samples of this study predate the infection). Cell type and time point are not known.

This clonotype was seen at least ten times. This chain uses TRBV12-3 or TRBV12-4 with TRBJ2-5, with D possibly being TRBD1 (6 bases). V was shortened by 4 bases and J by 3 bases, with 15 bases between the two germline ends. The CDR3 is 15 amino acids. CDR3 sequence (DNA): TGTGCCAGCAGTTCTACACAGGGAAGAAAAGAGACCCAGTACTTC. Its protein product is CASSSTQGRKETQYF.

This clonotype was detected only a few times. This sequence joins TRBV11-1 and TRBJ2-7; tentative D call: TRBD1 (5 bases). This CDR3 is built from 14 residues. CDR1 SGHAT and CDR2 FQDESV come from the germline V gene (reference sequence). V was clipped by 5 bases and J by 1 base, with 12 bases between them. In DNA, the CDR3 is TGTGCCAGCAGCCCCCGTAGGACATCCTACGAGCAGTACTTC. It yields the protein CASSPRRTSYEQYF.

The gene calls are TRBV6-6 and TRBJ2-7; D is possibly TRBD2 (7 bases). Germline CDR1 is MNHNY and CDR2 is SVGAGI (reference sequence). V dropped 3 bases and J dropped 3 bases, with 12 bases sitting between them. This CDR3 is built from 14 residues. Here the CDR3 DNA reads TGTGCCAGCAGTTATGGGGGGGGGCTCTACGAGCAGTACTTC. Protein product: CASSYGGGLYEQYF.

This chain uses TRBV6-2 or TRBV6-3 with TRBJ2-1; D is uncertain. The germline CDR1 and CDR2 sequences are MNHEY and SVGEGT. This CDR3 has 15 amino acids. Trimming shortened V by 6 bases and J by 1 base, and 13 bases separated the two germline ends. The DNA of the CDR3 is TGTGCCAGCAGCGAGACAAATCCGTCCTACAATGAGCAGTTCTTC. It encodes CASSETNPSYNEQFF.

In DNA, the CDR3 is TGTGCCACCTTGAGGACTAGCGGGAGTAGTGAGCAGTTCTTC. Translation gives CATLRTSGSSEQFF. The chain carries TRBV7-8 and TRBJ2-1; TRBD2 aligns across 13 bases. Germline V gene sequence: CDR1 SGHVS, CDR2 FQNEAQ. Losses at the gene ends were 10 bases for V and 9 bases for J; bases not matched to a gene: 9. The CDR3 spans 14 residues.

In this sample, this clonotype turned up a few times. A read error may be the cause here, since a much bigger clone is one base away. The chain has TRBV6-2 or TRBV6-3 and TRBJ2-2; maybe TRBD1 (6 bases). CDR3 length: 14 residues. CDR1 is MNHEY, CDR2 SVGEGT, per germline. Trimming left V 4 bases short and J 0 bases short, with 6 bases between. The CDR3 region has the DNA TGTGCCAGCAGTTGGACAGCGAACACCGGGGAGCTGTTTTTT. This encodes CASSWTANTGELFF.

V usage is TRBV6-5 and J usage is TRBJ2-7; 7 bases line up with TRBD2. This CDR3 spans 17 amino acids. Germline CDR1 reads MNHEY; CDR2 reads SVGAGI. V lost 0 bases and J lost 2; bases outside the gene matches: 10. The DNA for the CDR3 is TGTGCCAGCAGTTACTCGTTTGTCCTAGCGGACACCTACGAGCAGTACTTC. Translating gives CASSYSFVLADTYEQYF.

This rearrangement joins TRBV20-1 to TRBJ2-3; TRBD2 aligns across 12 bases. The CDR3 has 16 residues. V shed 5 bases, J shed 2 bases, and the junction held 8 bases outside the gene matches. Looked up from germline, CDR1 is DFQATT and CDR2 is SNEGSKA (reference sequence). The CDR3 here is CSALKLAGGPTDTQYF. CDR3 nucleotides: TGCAGTGCTCTCAAACTAGCGGGAGGCCCCACAGATACGCAGTATTTT.

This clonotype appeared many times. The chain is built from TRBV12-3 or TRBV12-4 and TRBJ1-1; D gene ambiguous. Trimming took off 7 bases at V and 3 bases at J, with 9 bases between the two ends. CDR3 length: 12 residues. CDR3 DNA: TGTGCCAGCAAAGGGTTGGACACTGAAGCTTTCTTT. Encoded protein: CASKGLDTEAFF.

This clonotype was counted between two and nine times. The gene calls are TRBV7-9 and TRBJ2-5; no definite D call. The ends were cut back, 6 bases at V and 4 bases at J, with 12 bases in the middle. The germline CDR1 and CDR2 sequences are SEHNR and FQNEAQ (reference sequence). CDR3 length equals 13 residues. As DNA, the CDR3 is TGTGCCAGCAGGTCCGAGGCGCGAGAGACCCAGTACTTC. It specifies CASRSEARETQYF. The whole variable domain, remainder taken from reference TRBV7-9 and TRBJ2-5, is DTGVSQNPRHKITKRGQNVTFRCDPISEHNRLYWYRQTLGQGPEFLTYFQNEAQLEKSRLLSDRFSAERPKGSFSTLEIQRTEQGDSAMYLCASRSEARETQYFGPGTRLLVL.

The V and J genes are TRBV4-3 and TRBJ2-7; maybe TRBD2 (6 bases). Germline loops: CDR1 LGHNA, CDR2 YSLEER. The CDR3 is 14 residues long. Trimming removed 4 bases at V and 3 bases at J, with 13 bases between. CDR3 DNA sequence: TGCGCCAGCAGCCCGGGACTGAATTTCTACGAGCAGTACTTC. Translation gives CASSPGLNFYEQYF.

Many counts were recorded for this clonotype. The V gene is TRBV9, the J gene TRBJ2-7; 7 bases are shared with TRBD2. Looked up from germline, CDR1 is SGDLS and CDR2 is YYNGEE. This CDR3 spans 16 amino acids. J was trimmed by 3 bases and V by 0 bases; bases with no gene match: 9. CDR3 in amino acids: CASSVGSGTFDYEQYF. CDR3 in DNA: TGTGCCAGCAGCGTAGGCAGCGGGACCTTCGACTACGAGCAGTACTTC.

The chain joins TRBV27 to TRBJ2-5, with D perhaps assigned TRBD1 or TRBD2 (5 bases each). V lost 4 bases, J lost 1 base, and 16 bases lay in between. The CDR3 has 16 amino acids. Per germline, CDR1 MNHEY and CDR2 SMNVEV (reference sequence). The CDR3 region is CASSSPPGSGQETQYF. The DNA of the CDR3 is TGTGCCAGCAGTTCCCCCCCAGGGAGCGGCCAAGAGACCCAGTACTTC.

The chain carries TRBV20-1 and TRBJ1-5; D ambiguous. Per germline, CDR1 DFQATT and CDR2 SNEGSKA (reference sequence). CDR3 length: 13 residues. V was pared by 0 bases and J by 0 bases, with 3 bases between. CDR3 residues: CSARENSNQPQHF. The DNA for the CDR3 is TGCAGTGCTAGAGAGAATAGCAATCAGCCCCAGCATTTT.

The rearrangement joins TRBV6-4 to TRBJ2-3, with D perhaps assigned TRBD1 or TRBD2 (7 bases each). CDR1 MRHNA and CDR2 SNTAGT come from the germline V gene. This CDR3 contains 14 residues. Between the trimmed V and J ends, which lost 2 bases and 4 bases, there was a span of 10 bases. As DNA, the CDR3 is TGTGCCAGCAGTGACGGGAGGGGGCCAGATACGCAGTATTTT. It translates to CASSDGRGPDTQYF.

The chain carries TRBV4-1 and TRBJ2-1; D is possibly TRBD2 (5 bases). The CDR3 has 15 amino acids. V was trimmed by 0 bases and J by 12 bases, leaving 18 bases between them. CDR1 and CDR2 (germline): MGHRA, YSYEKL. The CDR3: CASSQDRTSSQGQFF. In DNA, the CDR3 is TGCGCCAGCAGCCAAGATAGAACTAGTAGCCAAGGGCAGTTCTTC.

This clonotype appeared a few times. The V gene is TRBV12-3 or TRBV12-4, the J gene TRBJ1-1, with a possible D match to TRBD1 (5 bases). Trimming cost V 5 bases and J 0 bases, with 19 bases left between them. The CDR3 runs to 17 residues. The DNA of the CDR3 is TGTGCCAGCAGTCCCTACCGGGACGTAAGTATGAACACTGAAGCTTTCTTT. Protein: CASSPYRDVSMNTEAFF.

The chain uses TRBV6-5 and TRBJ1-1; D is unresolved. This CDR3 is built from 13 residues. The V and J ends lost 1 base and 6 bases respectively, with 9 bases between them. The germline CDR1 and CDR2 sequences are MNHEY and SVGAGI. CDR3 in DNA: TGTGCCAGCAGTTACTGGGGTTCCCCTGAAGCTTTCTTT. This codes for CASSYWGSPEAFF.

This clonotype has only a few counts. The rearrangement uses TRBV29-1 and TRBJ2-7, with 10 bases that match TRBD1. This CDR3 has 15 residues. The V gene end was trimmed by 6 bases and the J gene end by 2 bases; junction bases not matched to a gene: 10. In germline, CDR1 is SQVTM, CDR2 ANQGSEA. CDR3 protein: CSVKSGTGAAYEQYF. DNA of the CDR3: TGCAGCGTGAAATCCGGGACAGGGGCTGCCTACGAGCAGTACTTC.

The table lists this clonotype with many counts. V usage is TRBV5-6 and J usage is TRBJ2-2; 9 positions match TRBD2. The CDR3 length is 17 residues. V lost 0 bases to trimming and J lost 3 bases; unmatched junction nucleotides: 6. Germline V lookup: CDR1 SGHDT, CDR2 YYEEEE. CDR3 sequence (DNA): TGTGCCAGCAGCTTGGTAGCGGGGGCGCGAGACACCGGGGAGCTGTTTTTT. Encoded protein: CASSLVAGARDTGELFF.